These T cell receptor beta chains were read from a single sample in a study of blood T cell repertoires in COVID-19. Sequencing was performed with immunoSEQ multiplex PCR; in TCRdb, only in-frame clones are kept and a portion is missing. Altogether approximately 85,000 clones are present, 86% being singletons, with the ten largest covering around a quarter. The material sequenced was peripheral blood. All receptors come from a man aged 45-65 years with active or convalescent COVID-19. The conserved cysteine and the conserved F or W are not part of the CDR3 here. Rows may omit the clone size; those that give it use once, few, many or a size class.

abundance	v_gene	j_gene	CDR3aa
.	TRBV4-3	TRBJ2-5	ASSQGVGETQY
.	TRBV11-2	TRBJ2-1	ASSLDLWRGGNEQF
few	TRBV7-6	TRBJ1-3	ASSLEGLTGPVSGNTIY
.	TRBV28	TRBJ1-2	ASSLSGAGLGGYT
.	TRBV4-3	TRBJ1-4	ASSPRTTGPRKLF
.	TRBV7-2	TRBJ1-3	ASSLAVTGGSGNTIY
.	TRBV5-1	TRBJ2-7	ASSPTTSTGEEY
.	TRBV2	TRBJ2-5	ASSENNQETQY
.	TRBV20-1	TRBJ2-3	SASPGDTQY
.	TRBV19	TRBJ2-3	ASRSGGATDTQY
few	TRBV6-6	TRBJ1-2	ASSPAGGRGYYGYT
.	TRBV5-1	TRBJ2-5	ASSPLTSGRQETQY
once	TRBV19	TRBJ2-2	ASTRTSGGSTGELF
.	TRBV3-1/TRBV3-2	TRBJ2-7	ASSPSGSVYEQY
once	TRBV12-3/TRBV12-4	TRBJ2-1	ASSSLRVNEQF
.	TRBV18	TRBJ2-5	ASSPSGQQETQY
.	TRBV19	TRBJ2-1	ASILGTSGANEQF
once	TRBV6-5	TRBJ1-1	ASSYLQVAEAF
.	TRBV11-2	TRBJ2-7	ASSLLAGGHVYEQY
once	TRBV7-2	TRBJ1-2	ASSLDGRGGYGYT
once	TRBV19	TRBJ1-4	ASSTQGLPNEKLF
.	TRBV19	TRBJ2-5	ASSIGRAGGQETQY
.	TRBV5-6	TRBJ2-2	ASSPGQVVTGELF
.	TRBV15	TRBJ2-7	ATSRVGQTYEQY
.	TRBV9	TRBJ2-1	ASSVDPGIDEQF
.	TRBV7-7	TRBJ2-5	ASSLGVVGTSVSETQY
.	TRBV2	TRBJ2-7	ASIPSATYEQY
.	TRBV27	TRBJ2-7	ASSLFPPWLSYEQY
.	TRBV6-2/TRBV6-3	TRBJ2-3	ASSQDRGRY
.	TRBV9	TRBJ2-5	ASGSGETQY
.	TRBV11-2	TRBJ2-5	ASSSTTGEFPQETQY
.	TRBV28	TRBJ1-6	ASSLQGGSPLH
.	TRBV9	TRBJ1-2	ASSVAGTEIYGYT
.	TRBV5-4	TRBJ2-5	ASSPSGRQRQETQY
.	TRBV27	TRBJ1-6	ASSLWDSLGLRLVNSPLH
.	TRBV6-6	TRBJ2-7	ASSQRTGGASYVYEQY
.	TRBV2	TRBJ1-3	ASTRDRDSGNTIY
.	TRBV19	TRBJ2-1	ASSLRTDPSNEQF
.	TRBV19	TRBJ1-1	ASSISGPTEAF
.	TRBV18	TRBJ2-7	ASAPSGISYEQY